This T cell receptor beta chain was retrieved from a study of T cells after yellow fever vaccination. Findings and caveats of the study: Among all clonotypes, a small share was observed in both CD4 and CD8 compartments. Post-booster repertoires contained most primary-vaccination clones again (96% CD4, 88% CD8). Researchers cautioned that FACS-sorted repertoires could harbor abundant clonotypes contaminating from the bulk population.

This clonotype was seen only a few times. Antigen specificity is unknown. Researchers made TCR cDNA using 5'RACE template switching, and this step added a universal primer site and UMIs. One entry per CDR3 protein, called by TCRdb with MiXCR from the 5' RACE reads. Of 200,000 to 300,000 distinct CDR3 sequences listed, 10% to 15% are singletons. Here the sequenced sample was CD4+ T cells sorted from PBMCs, taken 45 days after the yellow fever booster vaccination. This receptor was obtained from a man aged 25 to 45 who received the YFV17D yellow fever vaccine.

The CDR3 nucleotides are TGTGCCAGCAGCTTGGCACGCAATGAGCAGTTCTTC. Its translation is CASSLARNEQFF. This chain links TRBV5-5 with TRBJ2-1, with D unresolved. Trimming removed 0 bases at V and 6 bases at J, with 4 bases between. Germline loops: CDR1 SGHKS, CDR2 YYEKEE (reference sequence). This CDR3 is built from 12 residues.